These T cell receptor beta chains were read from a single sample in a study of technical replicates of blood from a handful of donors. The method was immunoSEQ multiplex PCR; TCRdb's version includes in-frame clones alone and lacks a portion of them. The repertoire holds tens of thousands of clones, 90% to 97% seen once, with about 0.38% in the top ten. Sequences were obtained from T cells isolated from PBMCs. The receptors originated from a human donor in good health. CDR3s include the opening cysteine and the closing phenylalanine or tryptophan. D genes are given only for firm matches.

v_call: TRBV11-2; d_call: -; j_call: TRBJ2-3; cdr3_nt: TGTGCCTCACAGGGCCCAGATACGCAGTATTTT; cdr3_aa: CASQGPDTQYF
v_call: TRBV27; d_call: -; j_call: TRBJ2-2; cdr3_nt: TGTGCCAGCAGTTTAGTTCTGAACACCGGGGAGCTGTTTTTT; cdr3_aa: CASSLVLNTGELFF
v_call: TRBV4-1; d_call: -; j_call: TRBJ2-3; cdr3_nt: TGCGCCAGCAGCCAAGAGAGCGGTAGAGATACGCAGTATTTT; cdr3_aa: CASSQESGRDTQYF
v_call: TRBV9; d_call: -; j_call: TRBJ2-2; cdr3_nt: TGTGCCAGCAGCGTCAGGCAGTACACCGGGGAGCTGTTTTTT; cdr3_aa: CASSVRQYTGELFF
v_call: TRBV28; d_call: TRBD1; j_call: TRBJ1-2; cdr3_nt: TGTGCCAGCAGTCTTGGGGGACAGGGTAACTATGGCTACACCTTC; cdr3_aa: CASSLGGQGNYGYTF
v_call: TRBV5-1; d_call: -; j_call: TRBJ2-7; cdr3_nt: TGCGCCAGCAGCTTATCGGGTTGGCGAGAAGAGCAGTACTTC; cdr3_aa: CASSLSGWREEQYF
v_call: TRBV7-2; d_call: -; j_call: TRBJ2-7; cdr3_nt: TGTGCCAGCAGCCTTGTGAGGGAGATCAACGAGCAGTACTTC; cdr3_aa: CASSLVREINEQYF
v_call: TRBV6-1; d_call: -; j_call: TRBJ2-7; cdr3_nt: TGTGCCAGCAGGGAACCGTTGACAGTAGGATACGAGCAGTACTTC; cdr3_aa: CASREPLTVGYEQYF
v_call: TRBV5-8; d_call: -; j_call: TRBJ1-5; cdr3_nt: TGTGCCAGCAGCTTACACCTGAAATCCCAGCCCCAGCATTTT; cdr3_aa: CASSLHLKSQPQHF
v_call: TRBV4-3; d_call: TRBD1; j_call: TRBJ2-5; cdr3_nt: TGCGCCAGCAGCCAATCAGGGGGCAGAAAGACCCAGTACTTC; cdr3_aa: CASSQSGGRKTQYF
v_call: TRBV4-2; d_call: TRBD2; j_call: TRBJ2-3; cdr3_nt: TGTGCCAGCAGCTTACTAGCGGGAGATACAGATACGCAGTATTTT; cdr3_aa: CASSLLAGDTDTQYF
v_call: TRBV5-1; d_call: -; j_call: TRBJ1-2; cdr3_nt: TGCGCCAGCAGCTTGGTCTCGTTACGGGAGGGCTACACCTTC; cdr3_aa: CASSLVSLREGYTF